This entry lists 5 T cell receptor beta chains sequenced from one sample in a study of technical replicates of blood from a handful of donors. Measured with immunoSEQ multiplex PCR; TCRdb has only the in-frame clones, and not every one. The sample comprises roughly 68,000 clones, around 86% of which are singletons, and 5% to 5.5% rests with the top ten. What was sequenced was PBMCs. The receptors originated from a human donor in good health. Some clones in this sample may be carry-over from other donors' samples.

The rearrangement links TRBV19 to TRBJ2-1, with D perhaps matching TRBD2 (7 bases). Germline values: CDR1 LNHDA, CDR2 SQIVND (reference sequence). V gave up 1 base and J gave up 3 bases, with 10 bases separating them. CDR3 length: 15 residues. The CDR3 nucleotides are TGTGCCAGTAGTATAGCAGCGGGACACTACAATGAGCAGTTCTTC. It translates to CASSIAAGHYNEQFF.

The chain recombines TRBV27 with TRBJ2-7; 7 bases match TRBD2. V lost 4 bases and J lost 5; bases outside the gene matches: 11. The germline V gene has CDR1 MNHEY and CDR2 SMNVEV (reference sequence). This CDR3 has 15 amino acids. CDR3 DNA: TGTGCCAGCAGTTCACACCTGACTAGCTTCGACGAGCAGTACTTC. This translates into CASSSHLTSFDEQYF.

The chain recombines TRBV5-8 with TRBJ2-3, with a tentative D call TRBD2 (7 bases). In germline, CDR1 is SGHTS, CDR2 YDEGEE. Trimming took off 4 bases at V and 6 bases at J, with 15 bases between the two ends. The CDR3 consists of 14 residues. The CDR3 DNA sequence: TGTGCCAGCAGCCCCGCGGGGGCTGGGGATACGCAGTATTTT. This gives the protein CASSPAGAGDTQYF.

This chain links TRBV6-1 with TRBJ2-7; TRBD1 aligns across 9 bases. Germline lookup yields CDR1 MNHNS and CDR2 SASEGT. The CDR3 length is 14 residues. After removal of 6 bases from V and 2 bases from J, the junction contained 5 bases not matched to a gene. CDR3 coding DNA: TGTGCCAGCAGGGGGACAGGGCCCCCCTACGAGCAGTACTTC. Protein product: CASRGTGPPYEQYF.

The chain links TRBV19 to TRBJ2-1, with TRBD2 matching 14 bases. Germline CDR1 LNHDA, CDR2 SQIVND (reference sequence). With V trimmed by 7 bases and J by 6 bases, 5 bases remained unmatched. This CDR3 comprises 15 residues. CDR3 coding DNA: TGTGCCAGTAAGCCGGGACTAGCGGGAGCCAATGAGCAGTTCTTC. Its protein is CASKPGLAGANEQFF.